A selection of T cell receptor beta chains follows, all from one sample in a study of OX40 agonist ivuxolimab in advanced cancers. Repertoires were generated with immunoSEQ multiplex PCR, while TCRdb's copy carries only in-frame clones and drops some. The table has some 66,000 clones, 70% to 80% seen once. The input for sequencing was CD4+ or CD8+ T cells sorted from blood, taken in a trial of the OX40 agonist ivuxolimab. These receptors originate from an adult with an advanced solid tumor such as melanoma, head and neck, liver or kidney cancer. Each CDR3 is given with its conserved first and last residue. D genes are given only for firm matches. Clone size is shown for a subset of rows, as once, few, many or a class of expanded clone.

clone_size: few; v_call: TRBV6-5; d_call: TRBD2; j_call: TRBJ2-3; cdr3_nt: TGTGCCAGCAGTCGAACGGGACTAGAAACAGATACGCAGTATTTT; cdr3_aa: CASSRTGLETDTQYF
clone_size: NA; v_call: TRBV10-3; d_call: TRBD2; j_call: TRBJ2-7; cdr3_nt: TGTGCCATCAGCGACAAATCCCGGCAGCCTAGCGGGAGCTACGAGCAGTACTTC; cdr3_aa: CAISDKSRQPSGSYEQYF
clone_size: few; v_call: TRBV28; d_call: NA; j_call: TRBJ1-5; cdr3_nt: TGTGCCAGCAGTTTAGGAGGGAGCAATCAGCCCCAGCATTTT; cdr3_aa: CASSLGGSNQPQHF
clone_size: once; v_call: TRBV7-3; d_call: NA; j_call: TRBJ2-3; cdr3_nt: TGTGCCAGCAGCCCCGGGTACGGGACTAGCACAGATACGCAGTATTTT; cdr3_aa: CASSPGYGTSTDTQYF
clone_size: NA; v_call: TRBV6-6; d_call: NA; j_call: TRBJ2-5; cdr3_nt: TGTGCCAGCAGTTACTCGACGGGTAGTGAGACCCAGTACTTC; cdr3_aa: CASSYSTGSETQYF
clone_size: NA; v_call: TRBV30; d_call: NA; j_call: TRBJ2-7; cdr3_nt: TGTGCCTGGAGTGCCGGGACAACCTACGAGCAGTACTTC; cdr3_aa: CAWSAGTTYEQYF
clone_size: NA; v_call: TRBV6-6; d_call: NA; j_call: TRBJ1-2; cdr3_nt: TGTGCCAGCAGTTACGAGGGGCCCCCTAAGGGCTACACCTTC; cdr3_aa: CASSYEGPPKGYTF
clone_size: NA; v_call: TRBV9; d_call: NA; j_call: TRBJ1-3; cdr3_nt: TGTGCCAGCAGCTCCCGGCCCACTTCGGACACCATATATTTT; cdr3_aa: CASSSRPTSDTIYF
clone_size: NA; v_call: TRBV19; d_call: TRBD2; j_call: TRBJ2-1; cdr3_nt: TGTGCCAGTAGCCTGAGCGGGGGGTTTAATGAGCAGTTCTTC; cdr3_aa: CASSLSGGFNEQFF
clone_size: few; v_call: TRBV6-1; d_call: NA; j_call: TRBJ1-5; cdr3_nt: TGTGCCAGCAGCGCGACCCGGGGTAATCAGCCCCAGCATTTT; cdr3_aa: CASSATRGNQPQHF
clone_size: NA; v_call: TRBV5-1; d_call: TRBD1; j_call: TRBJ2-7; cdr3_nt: TGCGCCAGCAGCCAAGGGACAGGGGGAGGCGAGCAGTACTTC; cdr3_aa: CASSQGTGGGEQYF
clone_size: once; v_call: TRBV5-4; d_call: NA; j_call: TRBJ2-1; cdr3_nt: TGTGCCAGCAGCTTGCCAGGGGTGTACAATGAGCAGTTCTTC; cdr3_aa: CASSLPGVYNEQFF
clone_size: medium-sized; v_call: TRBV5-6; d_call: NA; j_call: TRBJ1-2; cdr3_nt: TGTGCCAGCAGCCCTCGGTCCTCTGGCTACACCTTC; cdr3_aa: CASSPRSSGYTF
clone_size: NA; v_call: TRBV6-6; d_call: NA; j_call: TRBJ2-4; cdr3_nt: TGTGCCGCCTGGGAGGGGGAGGCCAAAAACATTCAGTACTTC; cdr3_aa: CAAWEGEAKNIQYF
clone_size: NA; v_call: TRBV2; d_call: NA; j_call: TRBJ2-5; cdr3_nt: TGTGCCAGCAAGGGGCCTGGGGAGACCCAGTACTTC; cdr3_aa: CASKGPGETQYF